This T cell receptor beta chain was sequenced for a study of PD-L1 blockade in urothelial cancer. As for the study in general: Blood was analyzed 3 weeks (second dose) and 6 weeks after treatment start.

Spike-ins of synthetic TCR analog templates went into each PCR. The protocol was immunoSEQ multiplex PCR, while the TCRdb copy is restricted to in-frame clones and leaves out a portion. The table records tens of thousands of clones, about 85% of them present only once. Germline V gives CDR1 MNHEY, CDR2 SMNVEV (reference sequence). Unmatched junction bases numbered 5, after V lost 6 bases and J lost 3 bases. The CDR3 extends over 14 amino acids. This sequence originates from a man aged 70 or older with urothelial cancer. The chain carries TRBV27 and TRBJ2-1, with 7 bases identical to TRBD2. This material consisted of PBMCs, taken around atezolizumab (anti-PD-L1) treatment. The CDR3 nucleotides read TGTGCCAGCAGGCATGCTAGCGGCTACAATGAGCAGTTCTTC. Translation gives CASRHASGYNEQFF.